The T cell receptor (beta chain) described here comes from a study of T cells in Graves' hyperthyroidism and ophthalmopathy. Whole-study context: Prior to any treatment, at the point of initial diagnosis, peripheral blood was collected. Study-wide points: Most thyroid clonotypes with frequency above 0.001 were detected in blood. Ophthalmopathy, which appeared later, was predicted by the model a median approximately six months before onset.

Regions amplified from RNA transcripts were the TCR beta CDR3 regions. An initial round of RT-PCR targeting the TCR CDR3 relied on the HTBI primer set. TCRdb re-called the multiplex PCR reads through MiXCR, storing one row per CDR3 protein. The sample has 650,000 to 850,000 distinct CDR3 sequences; roughly a sixth are singletons. Diagnosis rested on symptoms, serum thyroxine and TRAb, thyroid ultrasound, and orbital computed tomography. There are many counts of this clonotype. What it binds is unknown. This clonotype originated in a woman aged 45-59 years with Graves' hyperthyroidism that later progressed to Graves' ophthalmopathy. Sequenced sample: blood.

The CDR3 reads CASSVGGAWDTEAFF. Here the CDR3 DNA reads TGTGCCAGCAGCGTAGGTGGGGCGTGGGACACTGAAGCTTTCTTT. The chain employs TRBV9 and TRBJ1-1; the D gene is possibly TRBD1 (5 bases). The CDR3 length is 15 residues. Germline V lookup: CDR1 SGDLS, CDR2 YYNGEE. The V end was cut by 0 bases, the J end by 3 bases, with 12 bases between.